The clone carrying this TCR beta chain was counted between two and nine times. The data are from a study of blood T cell repertoires in COVID-19. Across the whole study: Italy, Spain and the United States were the sources of the convalescent and acute COVID-19 samples. PBMCs, B-cell-depleted T cells, or T cells were the source of the cDNA or gDNA that made up the material.

There are 15 residues in the CDR3. Trimming removed 1 base from V and 2 bases from J, with 12 bases in between. CDR1 SGHRS and CDR2 YFSETQ come from the germline V gene. Some clones are missing from TCRdb's copy, which holds only in-frame ones; the method was immunoSEQ multiplex PCR. The sample includes fewer than 120,000 clones, over 65% of them seen just once. The sample was peripheral blood. The chain uses TRBV5-1 and TRBJ1-2; D not resolved. The sequence came from a woman older than 75 with acute or convalescent COVID-19. The CDR3 nucleotides are TGCGCCAGCAGCTTGCTCGGAGCCCACAACTATGGCTACACCTTC. It encodes CASSLLGAHNYGYTF.